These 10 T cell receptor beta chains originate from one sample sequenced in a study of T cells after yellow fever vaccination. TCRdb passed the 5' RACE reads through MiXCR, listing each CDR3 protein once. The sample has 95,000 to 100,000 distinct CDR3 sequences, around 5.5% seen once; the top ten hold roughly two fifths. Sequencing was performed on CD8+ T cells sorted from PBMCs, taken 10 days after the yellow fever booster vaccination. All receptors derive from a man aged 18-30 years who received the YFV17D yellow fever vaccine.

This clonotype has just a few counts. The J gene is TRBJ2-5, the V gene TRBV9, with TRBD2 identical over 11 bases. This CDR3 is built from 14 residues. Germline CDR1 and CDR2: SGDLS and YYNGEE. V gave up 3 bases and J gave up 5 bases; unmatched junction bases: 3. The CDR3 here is CASSASGGRETQYF. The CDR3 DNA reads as TGTGCCAGCAGCGCTAGCGGGGGGAGGGAGACCCAGTACTTC.

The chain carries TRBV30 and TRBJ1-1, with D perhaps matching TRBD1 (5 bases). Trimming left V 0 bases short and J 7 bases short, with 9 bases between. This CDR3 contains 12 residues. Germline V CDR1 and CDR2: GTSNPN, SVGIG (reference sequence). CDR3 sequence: CAWSVPGIEAFF. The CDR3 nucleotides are TGTGCCTGGAGTGTACCAGGGATTGAAGCTTTCTTT.

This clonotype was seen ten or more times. CDR3 residues: CASSLGQGGTYEQFF. The CDR3 nucleotides read TGTGCCAGCAGCTTAGGGCAGGGGGGAACCTATGAGCAGTTCTTC. The J gene is TRBJ2-1, the V gene TRBV7-6; D is possibly TRBD1 (7 bases). V lost 1 base, J lost 8 bases, and 15 bases lay in between. The CDR3 has 15 amino acids. The germline V gene encodes CDR1 SGHVS and CDR2 FNYEAQ.

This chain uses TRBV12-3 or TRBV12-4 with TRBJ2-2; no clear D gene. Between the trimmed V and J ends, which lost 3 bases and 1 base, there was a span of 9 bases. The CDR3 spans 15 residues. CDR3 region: CASSLELENTGELFF. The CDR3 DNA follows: TGTGCCAGCAGTTTGGAGCTTGAGAACACCGGGGAGCTGTTTTTT.

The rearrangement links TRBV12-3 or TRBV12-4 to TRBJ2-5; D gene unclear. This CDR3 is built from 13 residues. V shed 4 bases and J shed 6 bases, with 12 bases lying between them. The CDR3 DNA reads TGTGCCAGCAGTTACGGTCTTTGGAAGACCCAGTACTTC. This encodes CASSYGLWKTQYF.

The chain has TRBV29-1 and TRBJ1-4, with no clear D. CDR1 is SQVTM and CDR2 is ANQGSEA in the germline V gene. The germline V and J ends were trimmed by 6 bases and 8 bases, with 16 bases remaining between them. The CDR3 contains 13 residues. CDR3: CSVAGNKREKLFF. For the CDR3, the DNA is TGCAGCGTCGCCGGTAACAAGAGGGAAAAACTGTTTTTT.

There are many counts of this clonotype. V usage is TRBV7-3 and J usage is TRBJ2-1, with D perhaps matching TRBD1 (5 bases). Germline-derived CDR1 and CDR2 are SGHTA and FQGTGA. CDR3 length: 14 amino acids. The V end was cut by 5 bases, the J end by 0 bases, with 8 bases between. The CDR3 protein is CASSQGGSYNEQFF. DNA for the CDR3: TGTGCCAGCAGCCAGGGCGGCTCCTACAATGAGCAGTTCTTC.

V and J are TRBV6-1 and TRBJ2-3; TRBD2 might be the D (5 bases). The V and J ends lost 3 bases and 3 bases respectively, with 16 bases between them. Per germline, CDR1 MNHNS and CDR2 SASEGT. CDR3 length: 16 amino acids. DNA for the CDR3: TGTGCCAGCAGTGATCCCGCGGTGAGGGTAACAGATACGCAGTATTTT. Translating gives CASSDPAVRVTDTQYF.

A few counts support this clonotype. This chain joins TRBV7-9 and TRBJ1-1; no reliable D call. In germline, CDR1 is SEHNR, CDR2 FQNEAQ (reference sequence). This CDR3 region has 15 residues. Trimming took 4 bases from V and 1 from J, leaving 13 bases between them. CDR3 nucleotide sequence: TGTGCCAGCAGCTCCCCGGGGTCCAGGAACACTGAAGCTTTCTTT. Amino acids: CASSSPGSRNTEAFF.

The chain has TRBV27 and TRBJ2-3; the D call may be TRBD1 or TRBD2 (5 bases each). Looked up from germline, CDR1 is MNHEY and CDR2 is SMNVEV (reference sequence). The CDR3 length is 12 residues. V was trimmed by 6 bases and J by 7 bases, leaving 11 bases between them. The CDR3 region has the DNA TGTGCCAGCAGCCGGGGACCAAATACGCAGTATTTT. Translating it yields CASSRGPNTQYF.